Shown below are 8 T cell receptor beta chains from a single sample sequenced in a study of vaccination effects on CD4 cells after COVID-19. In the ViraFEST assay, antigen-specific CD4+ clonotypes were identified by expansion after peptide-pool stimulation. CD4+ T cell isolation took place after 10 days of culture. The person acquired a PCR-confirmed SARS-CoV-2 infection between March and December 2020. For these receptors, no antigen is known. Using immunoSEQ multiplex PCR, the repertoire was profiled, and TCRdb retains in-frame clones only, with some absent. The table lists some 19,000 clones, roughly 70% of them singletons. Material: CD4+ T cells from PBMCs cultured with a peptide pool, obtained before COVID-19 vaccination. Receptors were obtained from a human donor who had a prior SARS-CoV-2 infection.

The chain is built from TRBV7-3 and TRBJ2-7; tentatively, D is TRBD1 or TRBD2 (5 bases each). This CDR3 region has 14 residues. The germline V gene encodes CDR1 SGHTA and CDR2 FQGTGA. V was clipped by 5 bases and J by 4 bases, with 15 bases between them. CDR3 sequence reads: CASSPGAPLYEQYF. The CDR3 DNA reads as TGTGCCAGCAGCCCCGGGGCACCCTTGTACGAGCAGTACTTC.

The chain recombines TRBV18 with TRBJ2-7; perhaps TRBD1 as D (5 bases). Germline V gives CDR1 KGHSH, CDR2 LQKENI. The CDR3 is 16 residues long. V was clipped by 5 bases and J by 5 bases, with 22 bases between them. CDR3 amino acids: CASSSLWAQGLDEQYF. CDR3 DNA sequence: TGTGCCAGCTCAAGTCTATGGGCGCAGGGATTAGACGAGCAGTACTTC.

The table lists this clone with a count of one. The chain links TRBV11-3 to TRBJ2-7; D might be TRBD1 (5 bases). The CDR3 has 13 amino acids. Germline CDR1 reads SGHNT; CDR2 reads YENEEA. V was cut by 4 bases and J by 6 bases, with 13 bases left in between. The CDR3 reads CASSSFRVSEQYF. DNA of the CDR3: TGTGCCAGCAGCTCGTTCAGGGTGAGCGAGCAGTACTTC.

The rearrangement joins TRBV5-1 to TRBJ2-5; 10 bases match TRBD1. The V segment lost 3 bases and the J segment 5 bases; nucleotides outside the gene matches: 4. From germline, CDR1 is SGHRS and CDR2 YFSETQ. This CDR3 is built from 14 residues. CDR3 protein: CASSSGTGVETQYF. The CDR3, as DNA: TGCGCCAGCAGCTCCGGGACAGGGGTTGAGACCCAGTACTTC.

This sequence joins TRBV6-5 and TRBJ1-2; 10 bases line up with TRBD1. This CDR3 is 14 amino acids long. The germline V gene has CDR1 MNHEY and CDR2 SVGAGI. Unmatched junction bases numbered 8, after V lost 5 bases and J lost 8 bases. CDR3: CASSRTRQGAGYTF. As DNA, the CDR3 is TGTGCCAGCAGTCGTACTCGACAGGGGGCGGGCTACACCTTC.

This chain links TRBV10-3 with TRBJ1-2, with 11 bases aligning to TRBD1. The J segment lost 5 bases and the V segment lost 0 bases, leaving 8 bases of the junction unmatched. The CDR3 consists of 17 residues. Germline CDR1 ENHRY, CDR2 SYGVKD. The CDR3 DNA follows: TGTGCCATCAGTGAGTCGGTCGGACAGGGGGCGCGGTATGGCTACACCTTC. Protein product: CAISESVGQGARYGYTF.

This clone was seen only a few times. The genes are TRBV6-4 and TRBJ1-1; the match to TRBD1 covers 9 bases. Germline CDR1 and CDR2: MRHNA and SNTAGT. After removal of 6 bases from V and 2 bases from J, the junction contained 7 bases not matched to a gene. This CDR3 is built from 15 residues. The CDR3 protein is CASRVTGGGNTEAFF. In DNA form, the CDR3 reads TGTGCCAGCAGAGTAACAGGGGGCGGCAACACTGAAGCTTTCTTT.

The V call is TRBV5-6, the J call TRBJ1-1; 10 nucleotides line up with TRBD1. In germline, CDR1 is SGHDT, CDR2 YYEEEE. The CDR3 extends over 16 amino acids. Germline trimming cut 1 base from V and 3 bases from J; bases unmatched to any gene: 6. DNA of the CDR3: TGTGCCAGCAGCTTGCTCTGGGACAGGGGTCACACTGAAGCTTTCTTT. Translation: CASSLLWDRGHTEAFF. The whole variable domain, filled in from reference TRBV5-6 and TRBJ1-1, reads DAGVTQSPTHLIKTRGQQVTLRCSPKSGHDTVSWYQQALGQGPQFIFQYYEEEERQRGNFPDRFSGHQFPNYSSELNVNALLLGDSALYLCASSLLWDRGHTEAFFGQGTRLTVV.